These 14 T cell receptor beta chains were all obtained from the same sample, sequenced in a study of blood T cell repertoires in COVID-19. The repertoire was sequenced with immunoSEQ multiplex PCR; TCRdb's copy has only in-frame clones and lacks some. The table lists under 400,000 clones, 87% of them singletons, with about 9.4% in the top ten. Sequencing was done on a sample of peripheral blood. These TCRs come from a woman younger than 45 with COVID-19, enrolled during active disease.

The rearrangement joins TRBV27 to TRBJ2-2; 10 positions match TRBD2. The CDR3 consists of 16 residues. Germline V lookup: CDR1 MNHEY, CDR2 SMNVEV (reference sequence). The junction had 4 bases not matched to a gene; V was cut back by 2 bases and J by 4 bases. CDR3 DNA: TGTGCCAGCAGTTTACTTATAGCGGGAGGCACCGGGGAGCTGTTTTTT. Protein product: CASSLLIAGGTGELFF.

The chain employs TRBV6-2 or TRBV6-3 and TRBJ2-7, with a weak D call TRBD2 (5 bases). This CDR3 has 15 amino acids. Trimming left V 2 bases short and J 1 base short, with 12 bases between. CDR1 is MNHEY and CDR2 is SVGEGT in the germline V gene. CDR3 coding DNA: TGTGCCAGCAGTTACGACCGGCTAGCATCCTACGAGCAGTACTTC. The encoded protein is CASSYDRLASYEQYF.

The chain is built from TRBV4-1 and TRBJ2-1; 9 bases are shared with TRBD2. Germline V gives CDR1 MGHRA, CDR2 YSYEKL. The CDR3 sequence is 15 residues long. V lost 4 bases and J lost 2; bases outside the gene matches: 3. CDR3: CASSPAGGTYNEQFF. The CDR3 nucleotides read TGCGCCAGCAGCCCAGCGGGAGGAACCTACAATGAGCAGTTCTTC.

Concerning this clone: In the same sample, other DNA sequences code for this CDR3. The chain has TRBV5-1 and TRBJ2-2, with 8 bases fitting TRBD1. Per germline, CDR1 SGHRS and CDR2 YFSETQ. CDR3 length: 14 amino acids. V dropped 2 bases and J dropped 6; count of bases not matched to a gene: 3. DNA of the CDR3: TGCGCCAGCAGCTTAGGACAGGGTCCCGGGGAGCTGTTTTTT. Its protein product is CASSLGQGPGELFF.

The V and J genes are TRBV19 and TRBJ2-1, with TRBD2 matching 11 bases. Germline-derived CDR1 and CDR2 are LNHDA and SQIVND (reference sequence). After removal of 6 bases from V and 8 bases from J, the junction contained 9 bases not matched to a gene. This CDR3 region has 15 residues. The CDR3, as DNA: TGTGCCAGTAGCTATGGACTAGCGGGTAGCGATGAGCAGTTCTTC. Translated: CASSYGLAGSDEQFF.

The chain couples TRBV15 to TRBJ2-3, with D tentatively TRBD2 (5 bases). Germline-derived CDR1 and CDR2 are LNHNV and YYDKDF (reference sequence). This CDR3 is 16 amino acids long. V lost 0 bases and J lost 0, with 10 bases in between. This chain's CDR3 is CATSREIAPSTDTQYF. In nucleotides, the CDR3 is TGTGCCACCAGCAGAGAAATAGCGCCAAGCACAGATACGCAGTATTTT. Together with reference TRBV15 and TRBJ2-3, the CDR3 gives the full variable domain: DAMVIQNPRYQVTQFGKPVTLSCSQTLNHNVMYWYQQKSSQAPKLLFHYYDKDFNNEADTPDNFQSRRPNTSFCFLDIRSPGLGDTAMYLCATSREIAPSTDTQYFGPGTRLTVL.

The V gene is TRBV9, the J gene TRBJ1-1, with D hard to call. The CDR3 is 14 amino acids. The V and J ends lost 0 bases and 6 bases respectively, with 12 bases between them. Germline loops: CDR1 SGDLS, CDR2 YYNGEE. CDR3 protein: CASSVGGSWAEAFF. DNA for the CDR3: TGTGCCAGCAGCGTAGGCGGGAGTTGGGCTGAAGCTTTCTTT.

The chain couples TRBV29-1 to TRBJ2-7; D unresolved. The CDR3 length is 10 residues. Between the trimmed V and J ends, which lost 6 bases and 6 bases, there was a span of 9 bases. Germline CDR1 is SQVTM and CDR2 is ANQGSEA. CDR3 residues: CSVVSGEQYF. In DNA form, the CDR3 reads TGCAGCGTGGTCAGTGGCGAGCAGTACTTC.

V gene TRBV5-1 combines with J gene TRBJ2-3; D remains ambiguous. Deletions cut 3 bases from V and 2 bases from J, with 10 bases between. The germline gives CDR1 SGHRS, CDR2 YFSETQ. The CDR3 length is 14 residues. The CDR3 is CASSSELSTDTQYF. DNA of the CDR3: TGCGCCAGCAGCTCGGAGTTATCCACAGATACGCAGTATTTT. Using reference TRBV5-1 and TRBJ2-3 for the parts outside the CDR3, the full variable domain is KAGVTQTPRYLIKTRGQQVTLSCSPISGHRSVSWYQQTPGQGLQFLFEYFSETQRNKGNFPGRFSGRQFSNSRSEMNVSTLELGDSALYLCASSSELSTDTQYFGPGTRLTVL.

The V and J genes are TRBV27 and TRBJ2-1, with 13 positions matching TRBD2. Germline V gene lookup returns CDR1 MNHEY and CDR2 SMNVEV (reference sequence). V lost 7 bases to trimming and J lost 7 bases; unmatched junction nucleotides: 4. The CDR3 length is 14 residues. CDR3 coding DNA: TGTGCCAGCACACTAGCGGGAGGGTGGAATGAGCAGTTCTTC. Translation gives CASTLAGGWNEQFF.

V gene TRBV6-2 or TRBV6-3 combines with J gene TRBJ1-1, with a tentative D call TRBD1 (5 bases). Trimming took 4 bases from V and 2 from J, leaving 8 bases between them. CDR1 MNHEY and CDR2 SVGEGT come from the germline V gene. This CDR3 spans 13 amino acids. The chain's CDR3 is CASSWGRNTEAFF. The CDR3 DNA sequence: TGTGCCAGCAGTTGGGGCAGAAACACTGAAGCTTTCTTT.

This clone has a single count. The rearrangement links TRBV19 to TRBJ1-1, with D unresolved. The germline V and J ends were trimmed by 7 bases and 4 bases, with 13 bases remaining between them. Germline V gives CDR1 LNHDA, CDR2 SQIVND (reference sequence). This CDR3 spans 13 amino acids. CDR3 sequence: CASTKNGLTEAFF. The CDR3 region has the DNA TGTGCCAGTACCAAAAATGGGCTCACTGAAGCTTTCTTT.

This chain uses TRBV14 with TRBJ2-3, with 7 bases fitting TRBD2. Trimming at V came to 4 bases and at J to 5 bases, leaving 12 bases not matched to a gene. The germline V gene has CDR1 SGHDN and CDR2 FVKESK. This CDR3 comprises 16 residues. CDR3 DNA: TGTGCCAGCAGCCCCCTGACTAGCCTCGGGAAAGATACGCAGTATTTT. The encoded protein is CASSPLTSLGKDTQYF.

The rearrangement uses TRBV4-1 and TRBJ2-7, with 8 bases that match TRBD2. V lost 4 bases and J lost 6; bases outside the gene matches: 8. The CDR3 covers 14 residues. Germline V gene data show CDR1 as MGHRA and CDR2 as YSYEKL. CDR3 region: CASSPQRGSGEQYF. Here the CDR3 DNA reads TGCGCCAGCAGCCCCCAGCGGGGGTCGGGCGAGCAGTACTTC.